This entry concerns a single T cell receptor beta chain. Antigen unknown. The sample comes from a study of cytomegalovirus exposure and HLA in healthy donors. Background on the study: Of the donors genotyped, some 400 in all, 75% to 85% fell in the Caucasian-associated ancestry cluster.

Researchers ran the PCR with 60 Vbeta and 13 Jbeta primers. Generated by immunoSEQ multiplex PCR, the TCRdb table keeps only in-frame clones and is missing some. The sample records 150,000 to 200,000 clones, about 69% being singletons. Study-wide results and limits: Immune exposure was documented only through CMV serostatus. In presence/absence analyses, roughly uniform sequencing depth across donors was assumed.

The CDR3 covers 15 residues. The germline gives CDR1 LNHDA, CDR2 SQIVND (reference sequence). J gave up 0 bases and V 7 bases, and 5 bases lay outside the gene matches. Those who donated were healthy bone marrow donors. The specimen was PBMCs. The rearrangement joins TRBV19 to TRBJ1-5; 8 bases match TRBD1. The source is a human donor in good health. The CDR3 region has the DNA TGTGCCAGTAAATTGGACAGGGCTAGCAATCAGCCCCAGCATTTT. Translated: CASKLDRASNQPQHF.